This TCR beta chain was recovered during a study of T cell changes during pregnancy in multiple sclerosis (dated by TCRdb to 2018 to 2020). Concerning the study at large: In women with multiple sclerosis, the researchers looked at how the T cell repertoire shifted as pregnancy progressed.

The germline V gene gives CDR1 as SGHTA and CDR2 as FQGNSA. The germline ends are 7 bases apart after V is trimmed by 0 bases and J by 0 bases. CDR3 length: 15 amino acids, cysteine to phenylalanine. This entry keeps only the CDR3 DNA: 45 bases, framed from base 1. The library relied on the immunoSEQ multiplex PCR assay. The table comes from immuneACCESS by way of TCRdb, which keeps in-frame sequences with V and J called. Part of the clones is missing from these tables; in studies checked, under half for an unresolved V gene and the rest for unknown reasons. This sample holds 55,000 to 85,000 clones; around 94% were observed only once. The biggest ten clones account for less than 0.65% of the sample. About this clone itself: No antigen is known for it. Per-base qualities were not stored, and no clone one base away is much larger.

This receptor was taken from a female donor with multiple sclerosis, enrolled in a pregnancy study. The chain was built from TRBV7-2 and TRBJ2-3; perhaps TRBD2 is the D gene, with 6 bases matching. The sequences come from peripheral blood, collected in the third trimester of pregnancy. The DNA sequence follows: TGTGCCAGCAGCTTAGCGGGGGGAAGCACAGATACGCAGTATTTT. Its protein is CASSLAGGSTDTQYF.